The clone carrying this T cell receptor (beta chain) appeared a single time. While infection was still active, Seattle patients were enrolled and then followed longitudinally. CDR1 and CDR2 (germline): WSHSY, SAAADI. V was trimmed by 7 bases and J by 2 bases, leaving 15 bases between them. This CDR3 is built from 14 residues. The data derive from a study of blood T cell repertoires in COVID-19. About the research overall: Whether acute or convalescent, the COVID-19 samples came from the United States, Italy and Spain. In each case, the material was cDNA or gDNA derived from T cells, B-cell-depleted T cells, or PBMCs.

As originally analysed: Quantification of nucleated cells was approximated via reference gene primer amplification. Profiling relied on immunoSEQ multiplex PCR, and the TCRdb table lists in-frame clones only, not all of them. V and J calls plus clone size are reproduced from that table; the DNA served to infer D and trimming. The data show roughly 460,000 clones, 70% to 90% seen once. The receptor comes from a man younger than 35 with COVID-19, enrolled during active disease. The material sequenced was peripheral blood. V usage is TRBV10-2 and J usage is TRBJ2-7; TRBD1 might be the D (6 bases). The CDR3 reads CASTPQGRAYEQYF. CDR3 nucleotides: TGCGCCAGCACCCCACAGGGTAGGGCCTACGAGCAGTACTTC.